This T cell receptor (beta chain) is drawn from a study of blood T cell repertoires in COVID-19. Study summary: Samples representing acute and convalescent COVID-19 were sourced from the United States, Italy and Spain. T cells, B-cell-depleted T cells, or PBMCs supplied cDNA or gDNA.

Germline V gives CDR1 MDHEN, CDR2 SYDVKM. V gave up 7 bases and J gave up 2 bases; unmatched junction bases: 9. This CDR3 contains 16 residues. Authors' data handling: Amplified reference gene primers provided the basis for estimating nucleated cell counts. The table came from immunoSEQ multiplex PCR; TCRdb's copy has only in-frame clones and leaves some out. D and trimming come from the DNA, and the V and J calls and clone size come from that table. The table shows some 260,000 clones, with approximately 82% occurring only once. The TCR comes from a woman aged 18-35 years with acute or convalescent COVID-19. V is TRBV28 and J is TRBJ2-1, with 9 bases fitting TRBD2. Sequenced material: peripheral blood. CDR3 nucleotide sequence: TGTGCCAGCACCAAAGGGTCTAGCGGGACCTACAATGAGCAGTTCTTC. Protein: CASTKGSSGTYNEQFF.